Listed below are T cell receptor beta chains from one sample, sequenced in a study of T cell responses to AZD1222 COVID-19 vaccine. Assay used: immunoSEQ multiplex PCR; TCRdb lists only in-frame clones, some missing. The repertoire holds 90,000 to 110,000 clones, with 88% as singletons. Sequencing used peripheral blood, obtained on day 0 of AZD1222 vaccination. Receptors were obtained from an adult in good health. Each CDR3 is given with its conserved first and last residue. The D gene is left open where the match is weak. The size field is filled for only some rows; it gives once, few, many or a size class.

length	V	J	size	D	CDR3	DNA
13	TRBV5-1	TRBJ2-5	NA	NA	CASSLGGKETQYF	TGCGCCAGCAGCTTGGGTGGCAAAGAGACCCAGTACTTC
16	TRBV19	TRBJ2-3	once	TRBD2	CASSAGLAVTRGTQYF	TGTGCCAGTAGTGCCGGACTAGCGGTAACGCGGGGTACGCAGTATTTT
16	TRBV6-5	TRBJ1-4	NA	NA	CASSSPRQVVGEKLFF	TGTGCCAGCAGTTCCCCTAGACAGGTCGTGGGTGAAAAACTGTTTTTT
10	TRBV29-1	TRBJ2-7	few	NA	CEGSSYEQYF	TGCGAGGGGTCCTCCTACGAGCAGTACTTC
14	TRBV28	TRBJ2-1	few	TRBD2	CASSLEVFGGEQFF	TGTGCCAGCAGTTTAGAGGTCTTCGGGGGGGAGCAGTTCTTC
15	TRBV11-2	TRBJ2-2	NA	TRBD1	CASSFTGGPTGELFF	TGTGCCAGCAGCTTCACAGGGGGCCCGACCGGGGAGCTGTTTTTT
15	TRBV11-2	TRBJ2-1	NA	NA	CASRAHGSSYNEQFF	TGTGCCAGCAGGGCCCATGGGAGCTCCTACAATGAGCAGTTCTTC
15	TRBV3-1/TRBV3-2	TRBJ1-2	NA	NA	CASSQVPGTNYGYTF	TGTGCCAGCAGCCAAGTTCCTGGGACAAACTATGGCTACACCTTC
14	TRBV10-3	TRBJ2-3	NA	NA	CAIHGPGSTDTQYF	TGTGCCATTCATGGGCCAGGTAGCACAGATACGCAGTATTTT
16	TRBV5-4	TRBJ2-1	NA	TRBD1	CASSLGTGGSYNEQFF	TGTGCCAGCAGCTTAGGGACAGGGGGGTCCTACAATGAGCAGTTCTTC
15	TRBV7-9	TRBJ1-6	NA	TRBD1	CASSATGATNSPLHF	TGTGCCAGCAGCGCCACAGGGGCGACTAATTCACCCCTCCACTTT
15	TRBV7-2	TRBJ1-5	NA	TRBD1	CASSLVGGAGQPQHF	TGTGCCAGCAGCTTAGTAGGGGGCGCGGGTCAGCCCCAGCATTTT
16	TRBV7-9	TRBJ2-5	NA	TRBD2	CASSPPGLAGEETQYF	TGTGCCAGCAGCCCCCCGGGACTAGCGGGAGAAGAGACCCAGTACTTC
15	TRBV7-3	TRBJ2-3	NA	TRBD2	CASSLQTSLPDTQYF	TGTGCCAGCAGCTTGCAGACTAGCTTACCAGATACGCAGTATTTT
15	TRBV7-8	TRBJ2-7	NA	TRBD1	CASRRTGTGSYEQYF	TGTGCCAGCAGGCGCACCGGGACAGGGTCCTACGAGCAGTACTTC
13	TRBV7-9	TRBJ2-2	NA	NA	CASSTTSTGELFF	TGTGCCAGCAGCACAACTTCCACCGGGGAGCTGTTTTTT
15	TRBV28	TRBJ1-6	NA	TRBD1	CASSSGTGEVSPLHF	TGTGCCAGCAGTTCAGGGACAGGGGAGGTTTCACCCCTCCACTTT
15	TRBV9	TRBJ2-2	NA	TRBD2	CASSQRGQGTGELFF	TGTGCCAGCAGCCAGCGGGGGCAGGGCACCGGGGAGCTGTTTTTT
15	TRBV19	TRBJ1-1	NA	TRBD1	CASSPGQGGGTEAFF	TGTGCCAGTAGTCCGGGACAGGGTGGTGGCACTGAAGCTTTCTTT
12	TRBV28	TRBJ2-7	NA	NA	CASSLTNIEQYF	TGTGCCAGCAGTTTGACAAACATCGAGCAGTACTTC
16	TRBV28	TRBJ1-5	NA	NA	CASSFMGRHSNQPQHF	TGTGCCAGCAGTTTCATGGGTCGACATAGCAATCAGCCCCAGCATTTT
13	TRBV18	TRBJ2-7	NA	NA	CASSPASGYEQYF	TGTGCCAGCTCACCTGCGTCGGGGTACGAGCAGTACTTC
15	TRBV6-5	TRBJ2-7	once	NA	CASSYSIGGAYEQYF	TGTGCCAGCAGTTACTCGATTGGCGGAGCCTACGAGCAGTACTTC
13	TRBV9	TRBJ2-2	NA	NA	CASSVDHTGELFF	TGTGCCAGCAGCGTAGACCACACCGGGGAGCTGTTTTTT
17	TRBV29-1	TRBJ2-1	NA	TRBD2	CSVHLIGGASGSNEQFF	TGCAGCGTTCATCTCATAGGTGGGGCTAGCGGAAGCAATGAGCAGTTCTTC
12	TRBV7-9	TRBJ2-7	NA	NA	CASSPTSYEQYF	TGTGCCAGCAGCCCCACCAGTTACGAGCAGTACTTC
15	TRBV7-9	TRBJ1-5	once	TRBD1	CASGPDRGRGQPQHF	TGTGCCAGCGGTCCGGACAGGGGGCGCGGTCAGCCCCAGCATTTT
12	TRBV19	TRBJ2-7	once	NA	CASSTDGLEQYF	TGTGCCAGTAGTACGGACGGTTTGGAGCAGTACTTC
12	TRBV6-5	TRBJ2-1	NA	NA	CASSLEGGEQFF	TGTGCCAGCAGTTTGGAGGGCGGTGAGCAGTTCTTC
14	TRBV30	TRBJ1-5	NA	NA	CAWSAGTINQPQHF	TGTGCCTGGAGTGCCGGGACTATCAATCAGCCCCAGCATTTT
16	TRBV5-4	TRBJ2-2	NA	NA	CASSLATGLTSGELFF	TGTGCCAGCAGCTTGGCTACAGGGTTAACGTCCGGGGAGCTGTTTTTT
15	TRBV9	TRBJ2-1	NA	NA	CASSVVSGSYNEQFF	TGTGCCAGCAGCGTAGTGTCTGGCTCCTACAATGAGCAGTTCTTC
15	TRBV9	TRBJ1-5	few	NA	CASSGEEGLGQPQHF	TGTGCCAGCAGCGGGGAAGAGGGGCTAGGTCAGCCCCAGCATTTT
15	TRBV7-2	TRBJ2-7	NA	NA	CASSSRGGRSYEQYF	TGTGCCAGCAGCTCTCGCGGCGGGCGGTCCTACGAGCAGTACTTC
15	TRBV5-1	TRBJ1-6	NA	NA	CASSLVAGRNSPLHF	TGCGCCAGCAGCTTGGTGGCGGGCAGGAATTCACCCCTCCACTTT
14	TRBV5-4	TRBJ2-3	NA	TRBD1	CASSWDSSTDTQYF	TGTGCCAGCAGCTGGGACAGCAGCACAGATACGCAGTATTTT